This TCR beta chain derives from a study of cytomegalovirus exposure and HLA in healthy donors. PCR amplification relied on 60 Vbeta primers (plus 13 Jbeta primers). Some clones are missing from TCRdb's copy, which holds only in-frame ones; the method was immunoSEQ multiplex PCR. The table has 170,000 or so clones, around 78% seen once. Per germline, CDR1 SEHNR and CDR2 FQNEAQ (reference sequence). The CDR3 has 14 residues. The J segment lost 3 bases and the V segment lost 5 bases, leaving 2 bases of the junction unmatched. This clone was detected ten times or more. This TCR derives from a woman between 50 and 59 years old in good health and CMV-seropositive. The chain recombines TRBV7-9 with TRBJ1-1; 11 bases agree with TRBD1. The sample was PBMCs. The CDR3 DNA sequence: TGTGCCAGCAGCCCGGGACAGGGGGACACTGAAGCTTTCTTT. It codes for CASSPGQGDTEAFF.